This paragraph covers one T cell receptor (beta chain) sequence. Antigen specificity is unknown. RNA transcripts gave rise to amplified TCR beta CDR3 regions. Carried out on the TCR CDR3, a first-round RT-PCR used the HTBI primer set. TCRdb called the multiplex PCR reads again in MiXCR, with one record for every CDR3 protein. The sample contains around 500,000 distinct CDR3 sequences, 14% of which appear only once. This sample is part of a study of T cells in Graves' hyperthyroidism and ophthalmopathy. Overall study findings and caveats: Among thyroid clonotypes expanded above 0.001, most also appeared in blood. Using 13 V-J features, a model discriminated ophthalmopathy from stable hyperthyroidism.

Stable disease denoted Graves' hyperthyroidism without ophthalmopathy progression within 18 months. In making diagnoses, clinical symptoms, serum thyroxine and TRAb, thyroid ultrasound and orbital computed tomography were all used. The source of this sequence is a woman aged 40 to 50 with Graves' hyperthyroidism. The sample comprised blood.

The DNA of the CDR3 is TGCAGCGTTGGAGATGACAGGGGTCAGCCCCAGCATTTT. Its translation: CSVGDDRGQPQHF. The chain carries TRBV29-1 and TRBJ1-5; 8 nucleotides align to TRBD1. Germline CDR1 SQVTM, CDR2 ANQGSEA. CDR3 size: 13 residues. J gave up 6 bases and V 4 bases, and 5 bases lay outside the gene matches.